The TCR beta chain under discussion was sequenced for a study of cytomegalovirus exposure and HLA in healthy donors (dated by TCRdb to 2016 to 2017). Notes on the research overall: According to an earlier analysis of several hundred of the donors, roughly 180 million T cells yielded 117 million unique TCR beta sequences and approximately 300 Gb of sequence data. An early release that covered around 590 HLA-typed donors contained around 330 gigabases of sequencing data and about 84 million unique TCR sequences. Of the approximately 400 genotyped donors, 75% to 85% were placed in the genetic ancestry cluster associated with self-reported Caucasian donors. The study aimed to test whether cataloging public T cell receptors could reveal signatures of past pathogen exposure. Using immunosequencing, the study profiled T cell repertoires from 500 to 800 subjects and related those repertoires to cytomegalovirus serostatus. A separate validation cohort of 100 to 150 different subjects was used in addition to the 666-subject first cohort. High-throughput TCR immunosequencing, statistical association of individual TCRs with disease status, and machine learning were combined to predict cytomegalovirus infection status. To study patterns of TCR occurrence, a later analysis re-analyzed previously published TCR beta repertoires from 666 donors and added high-resolution HLA genotyping. The later analysis used no new phenotypic data to find candidate immune exposures, relying instead on TCR beta sequences and their occurrence across donors. An earlier analysis of approximately 500 of the donors applied high-throughput TCR beta sequencing to assess whether each TCR beta V gene segment acted as functional or pseudogenic. Donor age, sex, ethnicity and CMV serostatus were collected together with the repertoire data. A later genetic analysis took genome-wide SNP genotypes for about three fifths of the 666 donors and used that subset as a discovery cohort. Every discovery cohort repertoire had been produced on one sequencing platform. Class I and class II HLA loci were covered by the typing at four-digit resolution. Typing coverage differed by locus: A, B, C, DRB1 and DQB1 were typed in about 620-630 donors, DQA1 in approximately 520, DPA1 in some 600, and DPB1 in roughly 470. About five DR-DQ haplotypes were treated as single units for association and clustering because of strong linkage in the cohort. On average, around 230,000 unique TCR beta nucleotide sequences were sequenced per donor among a few hundred genotyped donors of the cohort, with 15% to 20% of those sequences being non-productive.

This clone was seen a single time. This clone's antigen is unknown. The sample holds no much larger clone one base away, and base qualities are not on file. The library relied on the immunoSEQ multiplex PCR assay. The multiplex PCR relied on a mix of 60 forward primers for TCR Vbeta segments and 13 reverse primers for TCR Jbeta segments. A multiplex PCR assay on genomic DNA amplified the CDR3 region of rearranged TCR beta genes. The amplified TCR beta libraries were sequenced on the Illumina HiSeq System as 87-base-pair reads. In the original analysis: In a later analysis, 80 million or so unique TCR beta chains were counted across the approximately 640 repertoires, and roughly 11 million of these chains were shared by at least two donors. To remove PCR and sequencing errors, raw reads were error-corrected and collapsed into unique sequences using a nearest-neighbor algorithm that merged closely related sequences. V, D and J gene segments were assigned by aligning CDR3 sequences to IMGT reference sequences. For a sequence to be retained, a match of at least six nucleotides was required to both a V gene segment and a J gene segment. Rearrangements were classified as productive when the CDR3 lacked stop codons and remained in frame with V and J, and all other rearrangements were classified as non-productive. Following IMGT convention, CDR3 was defined as the stretch from the second conserved V-encoded cysteine up to the conserved J-encoded phenylalanine. The earlier analysis of fewer than 750 of the donors excluded sequences that lacked an unambiguous match to a single V gene segment. An earlier analysis of approximately 590 of the donors classified V segments as functional when productive rearrangements were above 56.7% and as segregating when the standard deviation between donors was above 5%. A statistical classification framework was built to diagnose cytomegalovirus status from the catalog of TCR beta chain sequences. V and J gene assignment, in a later analysis, came from comparing TCR nucleotide sequences with IMGT/GENE-DB human TR gene sequences. The TCRdist pipeline was used in a later analysis to assign CDR3 sequences and most-parsimonious VDJ recombination scenarios. A later analysis defined each TCR beta chain by its CDR3 amino acid sequence plus V-gene family, and excluded reads lacking a unique V-gene family. A later analysis removed roughly 590 highly shared, low-generation-probability nucleotide sequences to deal with suspected cross-contamination and a sequencing artifact. In a later analysis, a clonal expansion index was calculated for each public chain from normalized within-repertoire ranks of inferred template counts. In a later analysis, generation probabilities were computed with a VDJ recombination model fitted to out-of-frame rearrangements, and the resulting probabilities were checked against IGoR. In a later analysis, TCR-TCR, TCR-HLA and TCR-CMV co-occurrence was scored with hypergeometric tests, and a repertoire-size bias correction was applied to TCR pairs. To estimate false discovery rates, a later analysis permuted the HLA or CMV assignments 20 times. In a later analysis, co-occurring TCRs were grouped with DBSCAN, and TCRdist sequence similarity was added when clustering was performed within HLA-allele-positive subsets. Repertoires with fewer than 30,000 or more than 120,000 public chains, plus five repertoires with anomalous nucleotide sharing, were excluded from co-occurrence clustering. TCRdb's version of the immuneACCESS table is confined to in-frame rearrangements and falls short of the full clone set. An unresolved V gene accounts for under half of the shortfall where checked; the remainder is of unknown origin. The D gene and trimming were derived from the DNA, and the V and J assignments and clone size from that table. This sample holds 220,000 or so clones; about 77% were observed only once. Of the sample, 1.8% is held by the ten largest clones.

V is shortened by 3 bases, J by 2 bases, and the region joining them spans 8 bases. The CDR3 contains 13 residues, cysteine and phenylalanine counted. Kept here is only the CDR3 DNA, which spans 39 bases and is read in frame from base 1. In the germline V gene, CDR1 corresponds to SGDLS and CDR2 to YYNGEE. In total, roughly 670 healthy bone marrow donors made up the cohort. All cohort members were sampled while nominally healthy, although unrecorded immune exposures were likely present. The donor was CMV seronegative and belonged to the group of several hundred seronegative cohort members. Every donor gave a peripheral blood sample, and the peripheral blood mononuclear cells from that sample were used for TCR beta sequencing. The Qiagen DNeasy Blood Extraction Kit was used to extract genomic DNA from the blood cell samples. The research as a whole found: The authors suggested that the approach could potentially be generalized to other disease states and immunological phenotypes. A later analysis reported that several top co-occurrence clusters appeared linked to parvovirus B19, influenza, CMV and Epstein-Barr virus. In a later analysis, HLA-associated TCR beta chains were found to be more clonally expanded and to have lower generation probabilities than equally common non-associated chains. In this cohort, only TCR beta chains were sequenced, and detectable features were limited by the absence of alpha or paired-chain data. Some IMGT-functional V segments, including TRBV6-2 and TRBV6-3, could not be distinguished by the 87-base-pair reads and were therefore excluded. The classifier was reported to diagnose cytomegalovirus status with high specificity and sensitivity in both the original cohort and the validation cohort. In vitro tests confirmed that three of the cytomegalovirus-associated TCR beta chains recognize cytomegalovirus antigens. In an earlier analysis of fewer than 700 of the donors, most TCR beta V segments appeared in productive rearrangements about 87% or about 30% of the time, broadly matching IMGT annotations. For the cohort, immune exposure information was limited to CMV serostatus. HLA typing was unavailable for some donors at each locus, so association tests used only the typed subset. Most CMV-associated TCR beta chains appeared to be HLA-restricted in a later analysis, and the HLA associations seemed to be driven largely by CMV exposure. Specific HLA alleles were associated with some 15,000 TCR beta sequences at a false discovery rate of 0.05 in a later analysis. Assigning TCR associations to individual alleles was difficult when HLA alleles, especially DR and DQ, strongly co-occurred. A cluster of highly shared sequence variants was judged likely to be a technical artifact of the sequencing pipeline. The study gave a list of about 170 TCR beta chains associated with cytomegalovirus. In a later analysis, TCR association rates were found to vary across HLA loci, with the most associated TCRs seen for DRB1 alleles and the fewest for HLA-C alleles. A further reported finding was that TCR beta sequences accurately predicted the HLA-A and HLA-B alleles for most subjects in the first cohort. Correlated functional status among segregating V segments might be attributable to linkage disequilibrium, but an unknown experimental factor could not be ruled out. Most TCR sequences were seen in very few donors, while some public TCRs were found in many individuals. The presence/absence analyses assumed that sequencing depth was roughly uniform across donors, and that assumption may not be true. Because counts were too low, 15 or so rarely observed V segments, including chromosome 9 orphons, were excluded from the earlier analysis of several hundred of the donors. V-gene and J-gene trimming of TCR beta chains was associated with a missense DCLRE1C variant in a later genetic analysis, and the association was replicated in an independent cohort. According to a later genetic analysis, donors in an Asian-associated ancestry cluster had fewer N-insertions in productive TCRs than the approximately 650-donor mean.

The clonotype comes from a woman aged 25 to 39 in good health and CMV-seronegative. The chain is made from TRBV9 and TRBJ1-2; 6 matching bases give a weak D call of TRBD1. Sequences were obtained from PBMCs. The sequenced DNA is TGTGCCAGCAGCGCTACAGGGAACTATGGCTACACCTTC. Its product reads: CASSATGNYGYTF.